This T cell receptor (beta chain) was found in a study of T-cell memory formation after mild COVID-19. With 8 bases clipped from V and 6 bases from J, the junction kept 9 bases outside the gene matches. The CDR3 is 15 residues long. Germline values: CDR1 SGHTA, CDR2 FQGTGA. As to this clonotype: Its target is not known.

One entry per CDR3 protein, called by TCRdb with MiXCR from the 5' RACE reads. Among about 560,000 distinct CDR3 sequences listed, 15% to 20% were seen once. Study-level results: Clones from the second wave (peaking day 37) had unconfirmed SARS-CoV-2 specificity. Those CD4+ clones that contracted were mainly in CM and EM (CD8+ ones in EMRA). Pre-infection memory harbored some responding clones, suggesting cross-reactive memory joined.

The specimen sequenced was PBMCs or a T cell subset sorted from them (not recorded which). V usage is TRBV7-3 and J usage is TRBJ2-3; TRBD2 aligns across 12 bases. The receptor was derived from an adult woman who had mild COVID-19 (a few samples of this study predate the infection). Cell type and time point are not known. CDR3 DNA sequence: TGTGCCAGCGCCCCGACTAGCGGGGGCTGGGATACGCAGTATTTT. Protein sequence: CASAPTSGGWDTQYF.